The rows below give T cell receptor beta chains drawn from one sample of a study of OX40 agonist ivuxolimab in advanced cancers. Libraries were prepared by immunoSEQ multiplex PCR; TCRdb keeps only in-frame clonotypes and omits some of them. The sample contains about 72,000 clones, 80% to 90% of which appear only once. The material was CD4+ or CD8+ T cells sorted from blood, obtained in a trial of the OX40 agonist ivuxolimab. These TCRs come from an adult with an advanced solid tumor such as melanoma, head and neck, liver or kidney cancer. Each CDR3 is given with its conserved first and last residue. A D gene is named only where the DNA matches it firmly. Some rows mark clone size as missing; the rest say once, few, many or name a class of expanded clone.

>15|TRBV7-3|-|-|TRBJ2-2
CASSSTPPDTGELFF
TGTGCCAGCAGTTCCACTCCCCCGGACACCGGGGAGCTGTTTTTT
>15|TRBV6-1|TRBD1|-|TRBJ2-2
CASSASGQAGGELFF
TGTGCCAGCAGTGCATCGGGACAGGCGGGCGGGGAGCTGTTTTTT
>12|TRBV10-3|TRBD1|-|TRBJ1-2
CASKTGGYGYTF
TGTGCCAGTAAGACAGGGGGGTATGGCTACACCTTC
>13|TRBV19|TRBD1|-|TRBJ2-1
CASSPTGGNEQFF
TGTGCCAGTAGTCCGACAGGGGGGAATGAGCAGTTCTTC
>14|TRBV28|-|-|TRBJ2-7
CASSSGQLTYEQYF
TGTGCCAGCAGCTCCGGACAGTTAACCTACGAGCAGTACTTC
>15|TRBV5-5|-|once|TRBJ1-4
CASSLLGGANEKLFF
TGTGCCAGCAGCTTGTTAGGGGGGGCTAATGAAAAACTGTTTTTT
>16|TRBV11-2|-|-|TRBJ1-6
CASSLVTNAGNSPLHF
TGTGCCAGCAGCTTAGTTACCAACGCGGGTAACTCACCCCTCCACTTT
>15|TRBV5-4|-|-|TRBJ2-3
CASSLGGVGSGTQYF
TGTGCCAGCAGCTTAGGCGGGGTGGGCAGTGGTACGCAGTATTTT
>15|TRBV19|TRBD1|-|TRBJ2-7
CASSIWGQAPYEQYF
TGTGCCAGTAGTATCTGGGGACAGGCCCCCTACGAGCAGTACTTC
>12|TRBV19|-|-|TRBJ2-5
CASTPDRKTQYF
TGTGCCAGTACCCCGGATAGGAAGACCCAGTACTTC
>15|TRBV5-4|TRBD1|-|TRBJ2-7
CASSLAGQGAGEQYF
TGTGCCAGCAGCTTGGCAGGACAGGGGGCGGGGGAGCAGTACTTC
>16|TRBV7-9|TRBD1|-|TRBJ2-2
CASSLPVAGGPGELFF
TGTGCCAGCAGCTTACCGGTGGCAGGGGGCCCCGGGGAGCTGTTTTTT
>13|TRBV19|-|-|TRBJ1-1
CASMRTVNTEAFF
TGTGCCAGTATGAGGACCGTGAACACTGAAGCTTTCTTT
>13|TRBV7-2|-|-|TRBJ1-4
CASSLPKGQKLFF
TGTGCCAGCAGCCTACCCAAGGGACAAAAACTGTTTTTT
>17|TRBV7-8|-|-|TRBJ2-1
CASSPRGPIPAGNEQFF
TGTGCCAGCAGCCCCCGGGGCCCGATCCCAGCCGGTAATGAGCAGTTCTTC
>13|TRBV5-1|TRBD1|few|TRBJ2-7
CASSLGDRDEQYF
TGCGCCAGCAGCTTGGGAGACAGGGACGAGCAGTACTTC
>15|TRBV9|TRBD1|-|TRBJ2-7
CASSVGQGAIYEQYF
TGTGCCAGCAGCGTCGGACAGGGGGCTATCTACGAGCAGTACTTC
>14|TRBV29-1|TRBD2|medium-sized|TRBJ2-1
CSVDTSGGGGQQFF
TGCAGCGTGGACACTAGCGGGGGCGGAGGGCAGCAGTTCTTC
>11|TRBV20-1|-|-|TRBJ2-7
CSVQGPYEQYF
TGCAGTGTACAGGGTCCCTACGAGCAGTACTTC
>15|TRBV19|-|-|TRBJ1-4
CASSIEVATNEKLFF
TGTGCCAGTAGTATAGAGGTAGCAACTAATGAAAAACTGTTTTTT
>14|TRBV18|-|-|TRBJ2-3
CASSPRVNTDTQYF
TGTGCCAGCTCACCACGTGTAAACACAGATACGCAGTATTTT
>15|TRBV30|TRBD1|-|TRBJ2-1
CAWSRPGQVLWEQFF
TGTGCCTGGAGTCGACCGGGACAGGTCCTCTGGGAGCAGTTCTTC
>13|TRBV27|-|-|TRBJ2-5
CASSLANQETQYF
TGTGCCAGCAGTTTAGCCAACCAAGAGACCCAGTACTTC
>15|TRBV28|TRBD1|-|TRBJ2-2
CASNGVGTAAGELFF
TGTGCCAGCAACGGGGTCGGGACAGCGGCCGGGGAGCTGTTTTTT
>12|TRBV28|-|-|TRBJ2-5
CASSSLLETQYF
TGTGCCAGCAGTTCCCTCCTGGAGACCCAGTACTTC
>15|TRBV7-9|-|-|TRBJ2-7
CASSFLGGPPYEQYF
TGTGCCAGCAGCTTTTTAGGAGGGCCCCCCTACGAGCAGTACTTC
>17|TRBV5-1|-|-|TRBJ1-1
CASSPTGRALENTEAFF
TGCGCCAGCAGCCCAACCGGCAGGGCCCTCGAGAACACTGAAGCTTTCTTT
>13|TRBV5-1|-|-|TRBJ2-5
CASSLVPQETQYF
TGCGCCAGCAGCTTAGTTCCGCAAGAGACCCAGTACTTC
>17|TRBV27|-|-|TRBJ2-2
CASSLWPRWENGGELFF
TGTGCCAGCAGTTTATGGCCCCGGTGGGAAAACGGCGGGGAGCTGTTTTTT
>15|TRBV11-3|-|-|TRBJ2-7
CASSRSGTSREAQYF
TGTGCCAGCAGCCGTAGCGGAACGAGCAGGGAGGCGCAGTACTTC
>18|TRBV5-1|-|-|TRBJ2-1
CASSLIPPGAGEYNEQFF
TGCGCCAGCAGCTTAATTCCTCCTGGGGCGGGTGAATACAATGAGCAGTTCTTC
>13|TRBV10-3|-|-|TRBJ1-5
CAIRETLNQPQHF
TGTGCCATCAGGGAGACATTAAATCAGCCCCAGCATTTT
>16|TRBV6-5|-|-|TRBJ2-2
CASSYSGRGNTGELFF
TGTGCCAGCAGTTACTCGGGGCGGGGGAACACCGGGGAGCTGTTTTTT
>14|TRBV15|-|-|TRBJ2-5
CATSRDRGQETQYF
TGTGCCACCAGCAGAGACAGAGGCCAAGAGACCCAGTACTTC
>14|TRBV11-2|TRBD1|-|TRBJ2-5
CASSLGTGLETQYF
TGTGCCAGCAGCTTAGGGACAGGGCTTGAGACCCAGTACTTC
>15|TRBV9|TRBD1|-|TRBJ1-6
CASSGPGQTNSPLHF
TGTGCCAGCAGCGGACCGGGACAGACGAATTCACCCCTCCACTTT
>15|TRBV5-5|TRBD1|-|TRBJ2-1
CASSLQGQSYNEQFF
TGTGCCAGCAGCTTACAGGGACAGAGCTACAATGAGCAGTTCTTC
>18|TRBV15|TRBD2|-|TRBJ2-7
CATSRTSGRDLVEHEQYF
TGTGCCACCAGTCGGACTAGCGGGAGGGATTTGGTAGAACACGAGCAGTACTTC
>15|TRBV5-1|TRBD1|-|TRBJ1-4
CASSGQGQGNEKLFF
TGCGCCAGCAGCGGCCAGGGACAGGGTAATGAAAAACTGTTTTTT
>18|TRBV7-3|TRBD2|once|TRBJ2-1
CASSLAGGPPSLYNEQFF
TGTGCCAGCAGCTTAGCGGGAGGGCCCCCCAGCCTCTACAATGAGCAGTTCTTC
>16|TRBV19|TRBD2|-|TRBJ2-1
CASSKNIAGPYNEQFF
TGTGCCAGTAGTAAAAATATAGCGGGGCCCTACAATGAGCAGTTCTTC
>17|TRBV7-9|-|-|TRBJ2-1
CASSRGGLRDSYNEQFF
TGTGCCAGCTCTCGTGGGGGGTTGCGGGATTCCTACAATGAGCAGTTCTTC
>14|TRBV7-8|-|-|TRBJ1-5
CASSSGQIPQPQHF
TGTGCCAGCAGCTCAGGACAGATCCCCCAGCCCCAGCATTTT
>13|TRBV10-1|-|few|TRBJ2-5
CASSEQGRETQYF
TGCGCCAGCAGTGAACAGGGTCGAGAGACCCAGTACTTC
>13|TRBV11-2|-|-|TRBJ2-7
CASRGLALYEQYF
TGTGCCAGTCGTGGGCTGGCCCTCTACGAGCAGTACTTC
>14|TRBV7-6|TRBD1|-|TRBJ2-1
CASSSRDRGHEQFF
TGTGCCAGCAGCTCCCGGGACAGGGGCCATGAGCAGTTCTTC
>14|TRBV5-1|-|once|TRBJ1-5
CASSLSPSNQPQHF
TGCGCCAGCAGCTTGAGTCCGAGCAATCAGCCCCAGCATTTT
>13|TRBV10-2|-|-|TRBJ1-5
CAATAGPNQPQHF
TGCGCCGCGACCGCGGGGCCAAATCAGCCCCAGCATTTT
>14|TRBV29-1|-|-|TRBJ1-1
CSVEDWGEDTEAFF
TGCAGCGTTGAAGATTGGGGGGAAGACACTGAAGCTTTCTTT
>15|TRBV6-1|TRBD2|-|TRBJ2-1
CASSQQSGGAVEQFF
TGTGCCAGCAGTCAACAAAGCGGGGGGGCCGTTGAGCAGTTCTTC
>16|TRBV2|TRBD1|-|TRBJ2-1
CASINTPGQVYNEQFF
TGTGCCAGCATTAATACTCCGGGACAGGTCTACAATGAGCAGTTCTTC
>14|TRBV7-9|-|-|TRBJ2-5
CASSRKPNQETQYF
TGTGCCAGCAGCCGAAAACCCAACCAAGAGACCCAGTACTTC